The 14 T cell receptor beta chains below were found in one sample sequenced in a study of blood T cell repertoires in COVID-19. Some clones are missing from TCRdb's copy, which holds only in-frame ones; the method was immunoSEQ multiplex PCR. The sample lists 100,000 to 150,000 clones; around 85% were seen once. Sequencing used peripheral blood. The receptors were gathered from a woman at least 80 years old with COVID-19, enrolled during active disease.

The chain joins TRBV12-5 to TRBJ1-2; 7 bases fit TRBD1. This CDR3 comprises 15 residues. V gave up 2 bases and J gave up 6 bases; unmatched junction bases: 9. Germline lookup yields CDR1 LGHNT and CDR2 FRNRAP. CDR3 region: CASGLWTGVLNGYTF. The CDR3 bases are TGTGCTAGTGGTTTGTGGACAGGCGTTTTAAATGGCTACACCTTC.

This chain links TRBV11-2 with TRBJ2-5; 13 bases are shared with TRBD2. Per germline, CDR1 SGHAT and CDR2 FQNNGV. The CDR3 sequence is 16 residues long. V lost 1 base to trimming and J lost 7 bases; unmatched junction nucleotides: 6. CDR3 DNA sequence: TGTGCCAGCAGCTTAGCCGGGACTAGCGGGATGACGACCCAGTACTTC. As protein: CASSLAGTSGMTTQYF.

This chain joins TRBV6-6 and TRBJ2-7; 11 bases align to TRBD2. Losses at the gene ends were 6 bases for V and 4 bases for J; bases not matched to a gene: 5. The germline V gene encodes CDR1 MNHNY and CDR2 SVGAGI (reference sequence). The CDR3 loop spans 14 amino acids. The CDR3 here is CASRPTSGSYEQYF. In DNA form, the CDR3 reads TGTGCCAGCAGACCCACTAGCGGGAGTTACGAGCAGTACTTC.

The chain couples TRBV15 to TRBJ1-1; D not certain. Germline V gene sequence: CDR1 LNHNV, CDR2 YYDKDF (reference sequence). Deletions cut 4 bases from V and 4 bases from J, with 16 bases between. This CDR3 is built from 15 residues. CDR3 DNA sequence: TGTGCCACCAGCACAAAAGACGGTAGAGGCACTGAAGCTTTCTTT. Translating gives CATSTKDGRGTEAFF.

This sequence joins TRBV12-5 and TRBJ1-2; D is undetermined. Germline assignment: CDR1 LGHNT and CDR2 FRNRAP. V was trimmed by 1 base and J by 5 bases, leaving 5 bases between them. The CDR3 consists of 12 residues. The CDR3 sequence is CASGLGGYGYTF. The CDR3 DNA is TGTGCTAGTGGTTTGGGCGGATATGGCTACACCTTC. The full variable domain, with the rest looked up from reference TRBV12-5 and TRBJ1-2, is DARVTQTPRHKVTEMGQEVTMRCQPILGHNTVFWYRQTMMQGLELLAYFRNRAPLDDSGMPKDRFSAEMPDATLATLKIQPSEPRDSAVYFCASGLGGYGYTFGSGTRLTVV.

The chain recombines TRBV7-9 with TRBJ2-7, with TRBD2 matching over 7 bases. Trimming took 4 bases from V and 0 from J; bases not matched to a gene: 3. Germline-derived CDR1 and CDR2 are SEHNR and FQNEAQ (reference sequence). The CDR3 is 14 amino acids. In nucleotides, the CDR3 is TGTGCCAGCAGCTCCCCGGGAGGCTCCTACGAGCAGTACTTC. Translating it yields CASSSPGGSYEQYF.

V gene TRBV6-6 combines with J gene TRBJ1-5; D not certain. The CDR3 is made up of 14 amino acids. Germline values: CDR1 MNHNY, CDR2 SVGAGI (reference sequence). Trimming took off 6 bases at V and 2 bases at J, with 11 bases between the two ends. The CDR3 spells CASSPVSGNQPQHF. CDR3 bases: TGTGCCAGCAGCCCGGTTTCGGGCAATCAGCCCCAGCATTTT.

The J gene is TRBJ2-1, the V gene TRBV3-1 (or the pseudogene TRBV3-2); the D is unclear. The CDR3 covers 17 residues. V dropped 0 bases and J dropped 2 bases, with 14 bases sitting between them. In germline, CDR1 is LGHDT, CDR2 YNNKEL (reference sequence). The CDR3: CASSQESRGTPYNEQFF. The CDR3 DNA reads as TGTGCCAGCAGCCAAGAATCCCGCGGCACCCCCTACAATGAGCAGTTCTTC.

J is TRBJ1-1 and V is TRBV19; D remains unclear. V gave up 6 bases and J gave up 0 bases, with 5 bases separating them. Germline loops: CDR1 LNHDA, CDR2 SQIVND (reference sequence). The CDR3 is made up of 12 amino acids. Here the CDR3 reads CASSRMNTEAFF. DNA of the CDR3: TGTGCCAGTAGCAGAATGAACACTGAAGCTTTCTTT.

V gene TRBV24-1 combines with J gene TRBJ2-3; TRBD1 is a possible D gene (5 bases). CDR1 is KGHDR and CDR2 is SFDVKD in the germline V gene. V was pared by 3 bases and J by 1 base, with 10 bases between. The CDR3 runs 15 residues. The CDR3 reads CATSDGASGTDTQYF. In DNA, the CDR3 is TGTGCCACCAGTGATGGGGCCTCGGGCACAGATACGCAGTATTTT.

The table lists this clone with a count of one. The CDR3 bases are TGTGCCAGCAGCGTAGAGACCCCAGTAGCGGGGGGAGACTGGGGCGTTAGCACAGATACGCAGTATTTT. This sequence encodes CASSVETPVAGGDWGVSTDTQYF. The chain is built from TRBV9 and TRBJ2-3, with 10 bases fitting TRBD2. The V and J ends lost 0 bases and 0 bases, in that order; junction bases with no gene match: 22. Germline assignment: CDR1 SGDLS and CDR2 YYNGEE. The CDR3 has 23 amino acids. Complete variable domain (other parts from reference TRBV9 and TRBJ2-3): DSGVTQTPKHLITATGQRVTLRCSPRSGDLSVYWYQQSLDQGLQFLIQYYNGEERAKGNILERFSAQQFPDLHSELNLSSLELGDSALYFCASSVETPVAGGDWGVSTDTQYFGPGTRLTVL.

The gene calls are TRBV29-1 and TRBJ1-2; weak D call: TRBD1 (6 bases). This CDR3 comprises 12 residues. V lost 3 bases, J lost 4 bases, and 9 bases lay in between. Germline CDR1 is SQVTM and CDR2 is ANQGSEA. The CDR3 reads CSVDLDSYGYTF. CDR3 sequence (DNA): TGCAGCGTTGACCTGGACAGCTATGGCTACACCTTC.

This clone was detected a few times. This chain uses TRBV29-1 with TRBJ2-6; unclear D gene. The CDR3 extends over 14 amino acids. Germline V CDR1 and CDR2: SQVTM, ANQGSEA. Trimming left V 4 bases short and J 0 bases short, with 7 bases between. CDR3 sequence reads: CSVVANSGANVLTF. The DNA for the CDR3 is TGCAGCGTTGTCGCGAACTCTGGGGCCAACGTCCTGACTTTC.

This clone was observed once. V usage is TRBV28 and J usage is TRBJ2-5; 7 bases map to TRBD2. This CDR3 is 21 amino acids long. The V segment lost 3 bases and the J segment 1 base; nucleotides outside the gene matches: 23. The germline V gene has CDR1 MDHEN and CDR2 SYDVKM. The CDR3 protein is CASSFTVADREGTTGQETQYF. For the CDR3, the DNA is TGTGCCAGCAGTTTTACCGTGGCGGATAGGGAGGGTACTACAGGCCAAGAGACCCAGTACTTC.